This TCR beta chain was documented in a study of blood T cell repertoires in COVID-19. The wider study: Samples came from the United States, Italy and Spain, spanning acute and convalescent COVID-19. PBMCs, B-cell-depleted T cells, or T cells were the source of the cDNA or gDNA that made up the material.

In the original analysis: Nucleated cell number was recorded as an estimate derived from reference gene primer amplification. The method was immunoSEQ multiplex PCR; TCRdb's version includes in-frame clones alone and lacks a portion of them. D and trimming were read from the DNA, whereas the V and J calls and clone size are those reported in that table. The top ten hold over 9% of the sample, which has 130,000 or so clones, 70% to 85% seen once. The CDR3 length is 16 residues. CDR1 and CDR2 (germline): SEHNR, FQNEAQ (reference sequence). With V trimmed by 5 bases and J by 0 bases, 5 bases remained unmatched.

This chain connects TRBV7-9 to TRBJ2-2; 8 positions match TRBD1. Sequencing used peripheral blood. This TCR was sampled from a woman aged 55-70 years with acute or convalescent COVID-19. CDR3 loop: CASSPWGQANTGELFF. Written as DNA, the CDR3 is TGTGCCAGCAGCCCATGGGGACAGGCGAACACCGGGGAGCTGTTTTTT.